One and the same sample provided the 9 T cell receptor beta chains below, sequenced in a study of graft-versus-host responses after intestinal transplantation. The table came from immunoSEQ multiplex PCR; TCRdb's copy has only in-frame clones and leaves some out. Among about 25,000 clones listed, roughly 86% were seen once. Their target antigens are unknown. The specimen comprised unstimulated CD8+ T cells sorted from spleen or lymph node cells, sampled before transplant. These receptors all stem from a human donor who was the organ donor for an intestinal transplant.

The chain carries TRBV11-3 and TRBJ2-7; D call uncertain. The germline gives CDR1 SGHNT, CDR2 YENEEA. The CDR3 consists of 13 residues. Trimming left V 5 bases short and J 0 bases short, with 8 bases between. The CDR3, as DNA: TGTGCCAGCAGCCAAACAGTCTCCTACGAGCAGTACTTC. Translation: CASSQTVSYEQYF.

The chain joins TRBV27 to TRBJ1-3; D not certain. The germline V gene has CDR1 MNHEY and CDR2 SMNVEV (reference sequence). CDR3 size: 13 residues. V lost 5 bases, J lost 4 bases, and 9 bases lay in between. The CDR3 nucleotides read TGTGCCAGCAGTATTTCAGCGGGAAACACCATATATTTT. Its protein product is CASSISAGNTIYF.

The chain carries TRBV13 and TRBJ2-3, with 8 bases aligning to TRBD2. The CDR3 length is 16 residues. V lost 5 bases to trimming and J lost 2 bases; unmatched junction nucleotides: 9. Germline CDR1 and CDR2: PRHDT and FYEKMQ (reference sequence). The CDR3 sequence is CASSQRLRGVTDTQYF. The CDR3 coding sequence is TGTGCCAGCAGCCAACGACTGCGGGGGGTCACAGATACGCAGTATTTT.

The CDR3 nucleotides are TGTGCCAGCAGCCCCCCGGCAGGGGACACTGAAGCTTTCTTT. This translates into CASSPPAGDTEAFF. The chain uses TRBV7-9 and TRBJ1-1; maybe TRBD1 (6 bases). The CDR3 extends over 14 amino acids. Germline CDR1 SEHNR, CDR2 FQNEAQ (reference sequence). The V and J ends lost 5 bases and 3 bases respectively, with 13 bases between them.

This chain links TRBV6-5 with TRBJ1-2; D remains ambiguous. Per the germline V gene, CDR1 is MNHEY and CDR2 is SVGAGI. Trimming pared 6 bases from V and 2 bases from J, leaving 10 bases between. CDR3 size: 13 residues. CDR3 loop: CASSQGSNYGYTF. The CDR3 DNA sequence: TGTGCCAGCAGCCAAGGGAGCAACTATGGCTACACCTTC.

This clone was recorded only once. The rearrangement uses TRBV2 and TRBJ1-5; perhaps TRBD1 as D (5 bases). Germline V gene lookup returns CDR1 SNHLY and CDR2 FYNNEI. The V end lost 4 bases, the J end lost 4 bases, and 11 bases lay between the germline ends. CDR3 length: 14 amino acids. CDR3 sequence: CASSAGQGNQPQHF. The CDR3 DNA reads TGTGCCAGCAGTGCAGGGCAGGGAAATCAGCCCCAGCATTTT. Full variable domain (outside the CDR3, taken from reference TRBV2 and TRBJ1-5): EPEVTQTPSHQVTQMGQEVILRCVPISNHLYFYWYRQILGQKVEFLVSFYNNEISEKSEIFDDQFSVERPDGSNFTLKIRSTKLEDSAMYFCASSAGQGNQPQHFGDGTRLSIL.

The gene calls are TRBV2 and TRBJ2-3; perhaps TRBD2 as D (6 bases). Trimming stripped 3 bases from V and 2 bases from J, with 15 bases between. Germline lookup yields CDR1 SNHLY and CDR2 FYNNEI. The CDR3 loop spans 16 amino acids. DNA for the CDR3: TGTGCCAGCAGTGATCTCACTAGCCCTACCACAGATACGCAGTATTTT. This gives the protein CASSDLTSPTTDTQYF. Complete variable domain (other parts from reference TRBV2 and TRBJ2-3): EPEVTQTPSHQVTQMGQEVILRCVPISNHLYFYWYRQILGQKVEFLVSFYNNEISEKSEIFDDQFSVERPDGSNFTLKIRSTKLEDSAMYFCASSDLTSPTTDTQYFGPGTRLTVL.

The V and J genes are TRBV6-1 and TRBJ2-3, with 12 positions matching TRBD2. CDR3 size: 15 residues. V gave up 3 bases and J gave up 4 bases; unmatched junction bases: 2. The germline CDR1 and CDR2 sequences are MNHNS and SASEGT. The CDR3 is CASSEGLAGPDTQYF. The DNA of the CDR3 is TGTGCCAGCAGTGAGGGACTAGCGGGCCCAGATACGCAGTATTTT.

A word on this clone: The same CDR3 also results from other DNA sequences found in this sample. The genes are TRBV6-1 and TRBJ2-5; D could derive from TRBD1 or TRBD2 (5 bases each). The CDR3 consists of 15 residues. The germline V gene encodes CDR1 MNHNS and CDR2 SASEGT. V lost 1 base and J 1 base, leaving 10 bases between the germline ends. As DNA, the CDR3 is TGTGCCAGCAGTGAAGTCGGTGGGGGCCAAGAGACCCAGTACTTC. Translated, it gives CASSEVGGGQETQYF.